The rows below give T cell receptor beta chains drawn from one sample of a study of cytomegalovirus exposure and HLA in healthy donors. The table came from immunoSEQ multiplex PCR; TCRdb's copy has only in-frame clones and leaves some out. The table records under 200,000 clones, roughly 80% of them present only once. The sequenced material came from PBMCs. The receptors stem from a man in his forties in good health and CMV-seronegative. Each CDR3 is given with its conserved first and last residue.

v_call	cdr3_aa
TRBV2	CASAQVAGKYEQYF
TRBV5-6	CASSLQGAYGYTF
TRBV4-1	CASSRLFF
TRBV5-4	CASSLEGTGVGTEAFF
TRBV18	CASSPGHGDTEAFF
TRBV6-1	CAIAIDSRLNYGYTF
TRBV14	CASSRTSGQETQYF
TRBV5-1	CASSFGSGTGARTEAFF
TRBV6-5	CASSHRGPYGYTF
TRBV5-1	CASSWTGSGHEQYF
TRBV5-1	CASNPIPTGLRLTEAFF
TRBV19	CASGGGYSNQPQHF
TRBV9	CASSVVQGYDTQYF
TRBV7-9	CASSLVGRGPDYGYTF
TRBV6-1	CASSGEEKLFF
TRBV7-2	CASSLATGPLNTEAFF
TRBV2	CASSSDRGEQPQHF
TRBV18	CASSPAGGPIGELFF
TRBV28	CASSGTGRAFF
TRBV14	CASSRVAGGPYEQYF
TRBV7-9	CASSSRAGTDSYEQYF
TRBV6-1	CASRQNRDSYEQYF